The 18 T cell receptor beta chains below all came from one sample that was sequenced in a study of technical replicates of blood from a few donors. Profiling relied on immunoSEQ multiplex PCR, and the TCRdb table lists in-frame clones only, not all of them. The data contain more than 90,000 clones, 90% to 96% of them singletons. The source material was T cells isolated from PBMCs. All receptors derive from a human donor in good health.

The genes are TRBV18 and TRBJ2-7; a possible D gene is TRBD2 (6 bases). Trimming pared 6 bases from V and 0 bases from J, leaving 15 bases between. CDR1 and CDR2 (germline): KGHSH, LQKENI. This CDR3 has 15 amino acids. The chain's CDR3 is CASSPGTVRSYEQYF. Here the CDR3 DNA reads TGTGCCAGCTCTCCGGGGACTGTACGCTCCTACGAGCAGTACTTC.

V is TRBV5-6 and J is TRBJ2-2; TRBD1 matches at 7 bases. Per germline, CDR1 SGHDT and CDR2 YYEEEE. J was trimmed by 0 bases and V by 4 bases; bases with no gene match: 6. The CDR3 is 16 amino acids. The CDR3 coding sequence is TGTGCCAGCAGCCGGACAGGATTTTCGAACACCGGGGAGCTGTTTTTT. Its translation is CASSRTGFSNTGELFF.

This rearrangement joins TRBV5-1 to TRBJ1-2; D is possibly TRBD1 (5 bases). The CDR3 spans 14 residues. V lost 0 bases to trimming and J lost 1 base, with 7 bases between them. The germline gives CDR1 SGHRS, CDR2 YFSETQ. Written as DNA, the CDR3 is TGCGCCAGCAGCTTGGAAGACAGTAACTATGGCTACACCTTC. It codes for CASSLEDSNYGYTF. Full variable domain (outside the CDR3, taken from reference TRBV5-1 and TRBJ1-2): KAGVTQTPRYLIKTRGQQVTLSCSPISGHRSVSWYQQTPGQGLQFLFEYFSETQRNKGNFPGRFSGRQFSNSRSEMNVSTLELGDSALYLCASSLEDSNYGYTFGSGTRLTVV.

The rearrangement links TRBV5-5 to TRBJ2-7, with a tentative D call TRBD1 (5 bases). V lost 7 bases to trimming and J lost 1 base, with 12 bases between them. Germline V gene sequence: CDR1 SGHKS, CDR2 YYEKEE (reference sequence). The CDR3 is made up of 13 amino acids. CDR3 DNA sequence: TGTGCCAGCGACAGTCCAGTTTCCTACGAGCAGTACTTC. It codes for CASDSPVSYEQYF.

This chain links TRBV11-2 with TRBJ1-5; possible D gene TRBD1, 5 bases. This CDR3 region has 14 residues. In germline, CDR1 is SGHAT, CDR2 FQNNGV. V was shortened by 1 base and J by 9 bases, with 13 bases between the two germline ends. The CDR3 coding sequence is TGTGCCAGCAGCTTAGGAAACAGGCCAGGGCCCCAGCATTTT. It translates to CASSLGNRPGPQHF. Full variable domain (missing parts from reference TRBV11-2 and TRBJ1-5): EAGVAQSPRYKIIEKRQSVAFWCNPISGHATLYWYQQILGQGPKLLIQFQNNGVVDDSQLPKDRFSAERLKGVDSTLKIQPAKLEDSAVYLCASSLGNRPGPQHFGDGTRLSIL.

The chain has TRBV28 and TRBJ1-1, with TRBD1 identical over 8 bases. The germline V gene has CDR1 MDHEN and CDR2 SYDVKM. J gave up 1 base and V 5 bases, and 6 bases lay outside the gene matches. The CDR3 totals 15 residues. The CDR3 region has the DNA TGTGCCAGCAGTAGACAGGGGTGGACGAACACTGAAGCTTTCTTT. Its translation: CASSRQGWTNTEAFF.

V is TRBV29-1 and J is TRBJ2-5; 7 nucleotides match TRBD1. The CDR3 runs 15 residues. Trimming removed 6 bases from V and 1 base from J; junction bases left unmatched: 11. From germline, CDR1 is SQVTM and CDR2 ANQGSEA. In nucleotides, the CDR3 is TGCAGCGTAAAATCGGGACAGAGCTTCCAAGAGACCCAGTACTTC. This encodes CSVKSGQSFQETQYF.

The gene calls are TRBV11-1 and TRBJ1-6; 9 nucleotides agree with TRBD1. Germline CDR1 reads SGHAT; CDR2 reads FQDESV (reference sequence). The CDR3 has 14 residues. The J segment lost 9 bases and the V segment lost 5 bases, leaving 5 bases of the junction unmatched. The CDR3 protein is CASSEGQGRSPLHF. CDR3 nucleotides: TGTGCCAGCAGCGAGGGACAGGGACGTTCACCCCTCCACTTT.

J is TRBJ2-2 and V is TRBV4-1; 12 bases agree with TRBD2. From germline, CDR1 is MGHRA and CDR2 YSYEKL. The trim removed 6 bases at V and 6 bases at J, leaving 8 bases unmatched. CDR3 length: 16 residues. The CDR3 region is CASSYLLAGGAGELFF. As DNA, the CDR3 is TGCGCCAGCAGTTATCTACTAGCGGGAGGCGCCGGGGAGCTGTTTTTT.

The rearrangement joins TRBV11-2 to TRBJ2-7; 9 bases map to TRBD2. This CDR3 spans 14 amino acids. After removal of 2 bases from V and 1 base from J, the junction contained 0 bases not matched to a gene. Germline V gene lookup returns CDR1 SGHAT and CDR2 FQNNGV. This CDR3 reads CASSLTSGSYEQYF. The CDR3, as DNA: TGTGCCAGCAGCTTAACTAGCGGGTCCTACGAGCAGTACTTC.

The rearrangement uses TRBV2 and TRBJ1-5, with 7 bases lining up with TRBD1. V was clipped by 5 bases and J by 7 bases; unmatched bases: 5. Germline lookup yields CDR1 SNHLY and CDR2 FYNNEI. The CDR3 loop spans 13 amino acids. CDR3 in amino acids: CASSNTGVQPQHF. Here the CDR3 DNA reads TGTGCCAGCAGTAATACAGGGGTCCAGCCCCAGCATTTT.

The J gene is TRBJ1-1, the V gene TRBV6-5; D might be TRBD1 (6 bases). The CDR3 is 13 residues long. CDR1 and CDR2 (germline): MNHEY, SVGAGI. With 7 bases removed from V and 5 bases from J, the gap between germline ends came to 14 bases. In DNA form, the CDR3 reads TGTGCCAGCAAGCCAGGGGCGCGGACTGAAGCTTTCTTT. Its translation is CASKPGARTEAFF.

The genes are TRBV7-2 and TRBJ2-7; D call uncertain. V lost 5 bases to trimming and J lost 4 bases, with 21 bases between them. CDR1 and CDR2 from the germline V gene are SGHTA and FQGNSA. The CDR3 has 16 residues. CDR3 sequence (DNA): TGTGCCAGCAGCGGAGATAGGCCGGAAATAGGATACGAGCAGTACTTC. Its translation is CASSGDRPEIGYEQYF.

This clone was seen just once. The rearrangement links TRBV19 to TRBJ1-2; D unclear. The CDR3 consists of 13 residues. CDR1 is LNHDA, CDR2 SQIVND, per germline (reference sequence). V dropped 8 bases and J dropped 8 bases, with 18 bases sitting between them. The CDR3 protein is CASGVTQVAGYTF. The CDR3 DNA follows: TGTGCCAGTGGAGTCACTCAGGTAGCGGGCTACACCTTC.

J is TRBJ1-1 and V is TRBV7-8, with 9 positions matching TRBD1. V gave up 0 bases and J gave up 4 bases; unmatched junction bases: 3. Germline V gene data show CDR1 as SGHVS and CDR2 as FQNEAQ. This CDR3 contains 15 residues. CDR3 sequence reads: CASSLASQGATEAFF. For the CDR3, the DNA is TGTGCCAGCAGCTTAGCGTCACAGGGGGCCACTGAAGCTTTCTTT. The full variable domain, rest sourced from reference TRBV7-8 and TRBJ1-1, is GAGVSQSPRYKVAKRGQDVALRCDPISGHVSLFWYQQALGQGPEFLTYFQNEAQLDKSGLPSDRFFAERPEGSVSTLKIQRTQQEDSAVYLCASSLASQGATEAFFGQGTRLTVV.

The V call is TRBV5-1, the J call TRBJ2-1, with D perhaps TRBD2 (6 bases). The V end was cut by 1 base, the J end by 5 bases, with 10 bases between. Germline CDR1 SGHRS, CDR2 YFSETQ. This CDR3 comprises 14 residues. The CDR3 DNA reads TGCGCCAGCAGCTTGAACGGAGGGAACAATGAGCAGTTCTTC. Its protein is CASSLNGGNNEQFF. Complete variable domain (other parts from reference TRBV5-1 and TRBJ2-1): KAGVTQTPRYLIKTRGQQVTLSCSPISGHRSVSWYQQTPGQGLQFLFEYFSETQRNKGNFPGRFSGRQFSNSRSEMNVSTLELGDSALYLCASSLNGGNNEQFFGPGTRLTVL.

V usage is TRBV19 and J usage is TRBJ1-6; the match to TRBD1 covers 11 bases. CDR1 LNHDA and CDR2 SQIVND come from the germline V gene (reference sequence). V dropped 4 bases and J dropped 9; count of bases not matched to a gene: 8. This CDR3 comprises 16 residues. The DNA of the CDR3 is TGTGCCAGTAGTACGACCGGGACAGGGGGGGGTTCACCCCTCCACTTT. Translation gives CASSTTGTGGGSPLHF.

The chain employs TRBV13 and TRBJ2-7; 7 nucleotides agree with TRBD1. The V and J ends lost 5 bases and 3 bases, in that order; junction bases with no gene match: 4. This CDR3 spans 13 amino acids. Germline V gives CDR1 PRHDT, CDR2 FYEKMQ (reference sequence). CDR3 in DNA: TGTGCCAGCAGCGCGACAGGGTACTACGAGCAGTACTTC. Translated: CASSATGYYEQYF.